This T cell receptor (beta chain) came from a study of T cells after yellow fever vaccination (dated by TCRdb to about 2019). Concerning the study at large: Using CD3, CD45RA, CCR7 and CD95 staining, memory subsets (EM, EMRA, CM and Tscm) were sorted on a BD FACS Aria III. Libraries from fractions with low cell numbers were prepared with the SMART-Seq v4 Ultra Low Input RNA kit. To track T-cell clones before and after primary and booster YFV17D yellow fever vaccination, bulk TCR alpha and beta repertoires were sequenced longitudinally. The cohort comprised two healthy male donors, one aged 18 to 30 and one aged 30 to 40 years. Bulk PBMC replicates and cell subsets were isolated from blood drawn at multiple timepoints before and after both primary and secondary immunization. Memory subsets were sorted on days 0, 15 and 45 and at 18 months after primary vaccination, and on days 0, 15 and 45 after the 30-year booster. Study-wide findings and limitations: Because only a couple of donors were included in the study, the extent to which the findings can be generalized is limited. The secondary T-cell response was found to be weaker but faster than the primary response, with a peak reached on day 5 rather than on day 15. Computational filtering was needed because FACS-sorted repertoires could contain abundant contaminating clonotypes from the bulk population. A small share of clonotypes occurred in both CD4 and CD8 compartments, likely arising from convergent recombination. In the sorted memory subsets on day 0, nearly all of the vaccine-responding clonotypes fell below detection. After the booster, most of the clones that had expanded following primary vaccination were detected again (roughly 97% of CD4 and around 90% of CD8), which suggests that memory was broadly maintained.

What this sample's treatment or condition label stands for: live attenuated yellow fever vaccine strain. PBMCs were isolated from peripheral blood using a standard Ficoll-Paque protocol. The RNeasy Micro Kit was used to extract RNA from sorted memory subsets. Turning to this clonotype: The sample holds no much larger clone one base away, and base qualities are not on file.

TCR cDNA was synthesized by 5'RACE template switching, which introduced a universal primer site and unique molecular identifiers. Priming for cDNA synthesis came from both the TCR alpha and TCR beta constant segments. Libraries were amplified in two PCR steps, with sample barcodes and sequencing adapters added in the second step. Libraries were sequenced on Illumina HiSeq 2500 (2x100 bp) or NovaSeq (2x150 bp). For the original study's pipeline: MIGEC handled demultiplexing of reads and collapsing into UMI consensus sequences, while MiXCR performed V(D)J alignment. Using edgeR on replicate PBMC samples, clonotypes were called vaccine-responding if FDR was below 0.01 and the log2 fold change was above 5 up to day 15. CD4 or CD8 identity was assigned to each bulk clonotype according to whether the clonotype was present at higher abundance in the sequenced CD4 repertoire or the sequenced CD8 repertoire. To estimate how each clone was distributed across memory phenotypes, clonotype frequencies in memory subsets were weighted by the numbers of FACS-sorted cells. The public reads were reprocessed in TCRdb via fastp at Q25 and MiXCR, keeping in-frame beta chains. A single entry per CDR3 protein holds the most common genes and DNA from its merged rows. None of the V and J calls come from the authors' own analysis; TCRdb made them. Recorded for this sample are some 32,000 distinct CDR3 sequences; about 6.3% of them occurred a single time. The top ten hold under 25% of the sample.

CDR1 and CDR2 were assigned from the germline V gene (reference sequence) as SEHNR and FQNEAQ. Trimming removed 1 base from V and 1 base from J, leaving 10 bases between the germline ends. Reading from cysteine to phenylalanine, the CDR3 counts 15 amino acids. Only the CDR3 region is kept as DNA, spanning 45 bases read in frame from base 1. The sequence derives from a man aged 18 to 29 who received the YFV17D yellow fever vaccine. The sequencing here drew on PBMCs, either bulk or a sorted T-cell subset (CD4+, CD8+, memory, or dextramer-sorted; not recorded which), taken on the day of the first yellow fever vaccination. Recombination connected TRBV7-9 to TRBJ1-1, with the identity of the D gene unclear. This receptor has the CDR3 CASSLEYVQNTEAFF. The DNA is TGTGCCAGCAGCTTAGAGTATGTACAGAACACTGAAGCTTTCTTT.